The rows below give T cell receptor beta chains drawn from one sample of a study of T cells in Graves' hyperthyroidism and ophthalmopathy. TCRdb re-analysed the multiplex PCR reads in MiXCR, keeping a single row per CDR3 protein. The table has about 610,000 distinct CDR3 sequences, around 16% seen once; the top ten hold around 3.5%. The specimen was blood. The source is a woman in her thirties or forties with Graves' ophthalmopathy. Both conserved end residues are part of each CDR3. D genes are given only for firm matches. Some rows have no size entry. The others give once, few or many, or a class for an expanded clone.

cdr3_nt: TGTGCCAGCCACCGGGAGGCCTCAGATACGCAGTATTTT
cdr3_aa: CASHREASDTQYF
v_call: TRBV11-1
clone_size: many
d_call: TRBD2
j_call: TRBJ2-3

cdr3_nt: TGTGCCAGCAGCTTAGATGATAGGGGCTACGAGCAGTACTTC
cdr3_aa: CASSLDDRGYEQYF
v_call: TRBV7-6
clone_size: NA
d_call: NA
j_call: TRBJ2-7

cdr3_nt: TGTGCCTGGAGTAGAGGGATGGACTATCAGCCCCAGCATTTT
cdr3_aa: CAWSRGMDYQPQHF
v_call: TRBV30
clone_size: many
d_call: NA
j_call: TRBJ1-5

cdr3_nt: TGTGCCAGCAGAGATGAGGGGTTTAACACCGGGGAGCTGTTTTTT
cdr3_aa: CASRDEGFNTGELFF
v_call: TRBV27
clone_size: few
d_call: NA
j_call: TRBJ2-2

cdr3_nt: TGTGCCAGCAGCTTTAATTTGGGTCTAGCGGGGGGAGGTGAGCAGTTCTTC
cdr3_aa: CASSFNLGLAGGGEQFF
v_call: TRBV11-2
clone_size: many
d_call: TRBD2
j_call: TRBJ2-1

cdr3_nt: TGTGCCATCGAGGGGGGTACTAATGAAAAACTGTTTTTT
cdr3_aa: CAIEGGTNEKLFF
v_call: TRBV2
clone_size: few
d_call: NA
j_call: TRBJ1-4

cdr3_nt: TGTGCCAGCAGCGGACTAGCGGTTACAGATACGCAGTATTTT
cdr3_aa: CASSGLAVTDTQYF
v_call: TRBV14
clone_size: NA
d_call: TRBD2
j_call: TRBJ2-3

cdr3_nt: TGTGCCAGCAGTTTGGCTTCTTGGACCATCCAAGAGACCCAGTACTTC
cdr3_aa: CASSLASWTIQETQYF
v_call: TRBV27
clone_size: many
d_call: NA
j_call: TRBJ2-5

cdr3_nt: TGCGCCAGCAGCCAAGCGCACAGGGGACAAGAGACCCAGTACTTC
cdr3_aa: CASSQAHRGQETQYF
v_call: TRBV4-1
clone_size: many
d_call: TRBD1
j_call: TRBJ2-5

cdr3_nt: TGTGCCAGCAGCTTAGCGGTAGCGGGGGGTGAGCAGTTCTTC
cdr3_aa: CASSLAVAGGEQFF
v_call: TRBV7-2
clone_size: few
d_call: TRBD2
j_call: TRBJ2-1

cdr3_nt: TGCGCCAGCAGCCAAGCCGGGACTAGCAAGTACGAGCAGTACTTC
cdr3_aa: CASSQAGTSKYEQYF
v_call: TRBV4-1
clone_size: NA
d_call: TRBD2
j_call: TRBJ2-7

cdr3_nt: TGCAGCGTTTCCAGGACAGCCGCAAACGAGCAGTACTTC
cdr3_aa: CSVSRTAANEQYF
v_call: TRBV29-1
clone_size: few
d_call: NA
j_call: TRBJ2-7

cdr3_nt: TGTGCCAGCACCAAGAGTCTAGCGGGCCTCTACGAGCAGTACTTC
cdr3_aa: CASTKSLAGLYEQYF
v_call: TRBV2
clone_size: many
d_call: TRBD2
j_call: TRBJ2-7

cdr3_nt: TGCAGCGTTGATGGGCAGGTCGGAGAGACCCAGTACTTC
cdr3_aa: CSVDGQVGETQYF
v_call: TRBV29-1
clone_size: many
d_call: NA
j_call: TRBJ2-5

cdr3_nt: TGTGCCAGCAGGGAAGACCCTAGCTCCTACAATGAGCAGTTCTTC
cdr3_aa: CASREDPSSYNEQFF
v_call: TRBV2
clone_size: many
d_call: NA
j_call: TRBJ2-1